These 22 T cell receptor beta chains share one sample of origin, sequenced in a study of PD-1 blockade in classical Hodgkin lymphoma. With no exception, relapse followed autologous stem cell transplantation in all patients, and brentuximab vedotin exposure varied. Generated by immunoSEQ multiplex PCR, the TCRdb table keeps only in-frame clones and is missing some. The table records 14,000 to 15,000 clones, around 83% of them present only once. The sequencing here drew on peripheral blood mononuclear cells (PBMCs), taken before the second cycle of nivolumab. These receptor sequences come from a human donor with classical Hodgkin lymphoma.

CDR3 sequence reads: CASSTKAGGAGDTQYF. Written as DNA, the CDR3 is TGTGCCAGCAGCACAAAAGCCGGGGGGGCCGGAGATACGCAGTATTTT. The chain combines TRBV7-2 with TRBJ2-3; 8 bases are a match to TRBD2. This CDR3 has 16 residues. With 5 bases clipped from V and 5 bases from J, the junction kept 12 bases outside the gene matches. Looked up from germline, CDR1 is SGHTA and CDR2 is FQGNSA.

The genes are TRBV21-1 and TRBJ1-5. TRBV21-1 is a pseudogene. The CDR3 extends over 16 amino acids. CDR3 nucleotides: TGTGCCAGCAGCAAAGCGCTTTCGGCTTTCGATCAGCCCCAGCATTTT. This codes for CASSKALSAFDQPQHF.

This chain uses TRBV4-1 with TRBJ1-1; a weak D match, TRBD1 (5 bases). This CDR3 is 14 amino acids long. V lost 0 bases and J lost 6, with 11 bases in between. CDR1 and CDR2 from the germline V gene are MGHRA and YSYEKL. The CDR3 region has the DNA TGCGCCAGCAGCCAAGATAGCGCAGGGCCTGAAGCTTTCTTT. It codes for CASSQDSAGPEAFF.

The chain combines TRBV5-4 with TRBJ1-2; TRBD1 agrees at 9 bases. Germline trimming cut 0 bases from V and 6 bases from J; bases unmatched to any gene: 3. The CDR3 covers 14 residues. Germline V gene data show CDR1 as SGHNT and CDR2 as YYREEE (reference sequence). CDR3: CASSLDRGQNGYTF. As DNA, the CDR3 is TGTGCCAGCAGCTTGGACAGGGGGCAGAATGGCTACACCTTC.

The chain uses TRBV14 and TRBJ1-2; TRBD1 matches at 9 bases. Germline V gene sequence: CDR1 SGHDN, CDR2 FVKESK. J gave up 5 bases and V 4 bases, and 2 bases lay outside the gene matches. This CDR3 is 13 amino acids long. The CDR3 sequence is CASSPTGGYGYTF. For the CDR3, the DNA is TGTGCCAGCAGCCCGACAGGGGGGTATGGCTACACCTTC.

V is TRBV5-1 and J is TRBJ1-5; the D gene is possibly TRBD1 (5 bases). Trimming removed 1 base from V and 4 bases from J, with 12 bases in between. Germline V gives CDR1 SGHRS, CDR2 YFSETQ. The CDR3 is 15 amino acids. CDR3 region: CASSLHGEGNQPQHF. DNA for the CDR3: TGCGCCAGCAGCTTGCACGGTGAGGGGAATCAGCCCCAGCATTTT.

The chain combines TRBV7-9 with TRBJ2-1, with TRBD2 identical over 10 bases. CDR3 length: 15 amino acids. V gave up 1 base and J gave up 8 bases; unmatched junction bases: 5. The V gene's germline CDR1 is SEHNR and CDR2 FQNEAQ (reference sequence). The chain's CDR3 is CASSLVLAGTDEQFF. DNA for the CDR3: TGTGCCAGCAGCTTAGTACTAGCGGGGACTGATGAGCAGTTCTTC.

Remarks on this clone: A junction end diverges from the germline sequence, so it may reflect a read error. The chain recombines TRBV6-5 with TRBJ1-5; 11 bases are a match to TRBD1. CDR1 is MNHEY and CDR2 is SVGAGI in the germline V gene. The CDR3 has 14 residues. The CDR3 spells CTSSYGQGAGPQHF. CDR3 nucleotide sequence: TGTACCAGCAGTTACGGACAGGGGGCAGGGCCCCAGCATTTT.

The CDR3 nucleotides read TGTGCCAGCAGCTCGGGAGGGGGACGTGAAAAACTGTTTTTT. It yields the protein CASSSGGGREKLFF. The rearrangement uses TRBV28 and TRBJ1-4; D might be TRBD1 (6 bases). V was trimmed by 6 bases and J by 7 bases, leaving 15 bases between them. Germline loops: CDR1 MDHEN, CDR2 SYDVKM. The CDR3 runs to 14 residues. The full variable domain, with the rest looked up from reference TRBV28 and TRBJ1-4, is DVKVTQSSRYLVKRTGEKVFLECVQDMDHENMFWYRQDPGLGLRLIYFSYDVKMKEKGDIPEGYSVSREKKERFSLILESASTNQTSMYLCASSSGGGREKLFFGSGTQLSVL.

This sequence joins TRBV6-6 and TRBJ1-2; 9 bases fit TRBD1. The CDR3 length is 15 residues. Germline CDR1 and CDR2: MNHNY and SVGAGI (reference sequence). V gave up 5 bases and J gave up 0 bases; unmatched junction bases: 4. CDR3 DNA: TGTGCCAGCAGTCGACAGGGGGAAACTAACTATGGCTACACCTTC. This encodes CASSRQGETNYGYTF.

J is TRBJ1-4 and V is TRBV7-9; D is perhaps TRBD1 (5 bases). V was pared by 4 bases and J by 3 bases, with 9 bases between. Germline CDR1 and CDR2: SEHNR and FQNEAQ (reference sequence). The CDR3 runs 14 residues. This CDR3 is CASSWGRSNEKLFF. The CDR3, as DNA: TGTGCCAGCAGCTGGGGGAGATCTAATGAAAAACTGTTTTTT.

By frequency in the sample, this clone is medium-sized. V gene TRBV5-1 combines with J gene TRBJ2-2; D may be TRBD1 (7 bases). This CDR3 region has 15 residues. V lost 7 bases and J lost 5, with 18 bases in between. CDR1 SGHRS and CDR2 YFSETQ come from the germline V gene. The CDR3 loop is CASGGTAGTTGELFF. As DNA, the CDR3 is TGCGCCAGCGGGGGGACAGCAGGGACTACCGGGGAGCTGTTTTTT. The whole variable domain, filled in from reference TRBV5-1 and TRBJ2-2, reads KAGVTQTPRYLIKTRGQQVTLSCSPISGHRSVSWYQQTPGQGLQFLFEYFSETQRNKGNFPGRFSGRQFSNSRSEMNVSTLELGDSALYLCASGGTAGTTGELFFGEGSRLTVL.

The CDR3 is CASSFLVELTGGRGYTF. The DNA for the CDR3 is TGTGCCAGCAGTTTCCTCGTGGAGCTTACAGGGGGCCGCGGCTACACCTTC. The chain is built from TRBV28 and TRBJ1-2; the match to TRBD1 covers 9 bases. In germline, CDR1 is MDHEN, CDR2 SYDVKM. The J segment lost 8 bases and the V segment lost 3 bases, leaving 16 bases of the junction unmatched. The CDR3 length is 17 residues.

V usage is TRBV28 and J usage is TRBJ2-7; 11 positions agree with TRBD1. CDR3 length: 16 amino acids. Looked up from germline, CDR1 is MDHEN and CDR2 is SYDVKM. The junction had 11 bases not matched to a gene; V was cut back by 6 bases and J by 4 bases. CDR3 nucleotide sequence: TGTGCCAGCAGCCGGGATGGGGGGACAGGGGGGTACGAGCAGTACTTC. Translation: CASSRDGGTGGYEQYF.

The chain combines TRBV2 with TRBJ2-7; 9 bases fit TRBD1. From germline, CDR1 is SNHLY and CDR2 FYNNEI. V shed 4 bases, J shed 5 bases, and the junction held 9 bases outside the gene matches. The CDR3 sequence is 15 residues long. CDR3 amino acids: CASSATGTGFDEQYF. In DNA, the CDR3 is TGTGCCAGCAGTGCCACGGGGACAGGGTTCGACGAGCAGTACTTC.

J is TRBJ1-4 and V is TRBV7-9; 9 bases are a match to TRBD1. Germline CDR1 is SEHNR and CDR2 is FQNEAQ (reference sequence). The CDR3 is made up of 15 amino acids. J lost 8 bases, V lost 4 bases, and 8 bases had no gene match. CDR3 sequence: CASSSSGTGHEKLFF. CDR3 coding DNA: TGTGCCAGCAGCTCATCCGGGACAGGGCACGAAAAACTGTTTTTT. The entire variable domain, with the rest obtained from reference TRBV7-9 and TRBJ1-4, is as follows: DTGVSQNPRHKITKRGQNVTFRCDPISEHNRLYWYRQTLGQGPEFLTYFQNEAQLEKSRLLSDRFSAERPKGSFSTLEIQRTEQGDSAMYLCASSSSGTGHEKLFFGSGTQLSVL.

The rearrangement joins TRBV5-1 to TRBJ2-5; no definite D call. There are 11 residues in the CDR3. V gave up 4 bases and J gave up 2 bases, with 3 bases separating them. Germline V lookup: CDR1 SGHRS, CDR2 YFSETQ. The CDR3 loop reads CASSDQETQYF. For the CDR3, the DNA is TGCGCCAGCAGCGATCAAGAGACCCAGTACTTC.

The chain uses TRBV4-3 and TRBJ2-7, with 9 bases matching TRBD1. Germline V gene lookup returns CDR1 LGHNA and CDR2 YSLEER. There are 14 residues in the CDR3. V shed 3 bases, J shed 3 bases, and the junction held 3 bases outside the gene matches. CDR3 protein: CASSQWTGVYEQYF. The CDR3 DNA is TGCGCCAGCAGCCAGTGGACAGGGGTCTACGAGCAGTACTTC.

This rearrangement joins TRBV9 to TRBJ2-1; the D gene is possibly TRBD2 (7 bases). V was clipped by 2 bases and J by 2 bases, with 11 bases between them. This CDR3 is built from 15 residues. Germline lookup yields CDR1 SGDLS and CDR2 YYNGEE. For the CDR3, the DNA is TGTGCCAGCAGCGTCGCGGGGGCCCCCTACAATGAGCAGTTCTTC. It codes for CASSVAGAPYNEQFF. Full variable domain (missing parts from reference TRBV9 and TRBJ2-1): DSGVTQTPKHLITATGQRVTLRCSPRSGDLSVYWYQQSLDQGLQFLIQYYNGEERAKGNILERFSAQQFPDLHSELNLSSLELGDSALYFCASSVAGAPYNEQFFGPGTRLTVL.

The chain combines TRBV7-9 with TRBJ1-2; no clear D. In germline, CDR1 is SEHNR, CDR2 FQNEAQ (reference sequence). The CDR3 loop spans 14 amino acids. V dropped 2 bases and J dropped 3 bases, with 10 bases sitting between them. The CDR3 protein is CASSLQEEDYGYTF. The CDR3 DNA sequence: TGTGCCAGCAGCTTACAGGAGGAGGACTATGGCTACACCTTC.

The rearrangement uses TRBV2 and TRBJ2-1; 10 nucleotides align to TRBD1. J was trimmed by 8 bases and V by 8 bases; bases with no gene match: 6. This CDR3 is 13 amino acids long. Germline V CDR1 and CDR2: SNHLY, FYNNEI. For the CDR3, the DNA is TGTGCCAGCGAGGACAGGGGGGGCGATGAGCAGTTCTTC. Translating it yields CASEDRGGDEQFF.

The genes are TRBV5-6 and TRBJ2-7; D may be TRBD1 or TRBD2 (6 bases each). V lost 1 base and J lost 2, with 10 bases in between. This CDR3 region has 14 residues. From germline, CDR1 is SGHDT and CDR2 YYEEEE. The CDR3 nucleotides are TGTGCCAGCAGCTTGCCCGGGGGCCCCTACGAGCAGTACTTC. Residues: CASSLPGGPYEQYF. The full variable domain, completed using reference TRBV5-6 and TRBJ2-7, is DAGVTQSPTHLIKTRGQQVTLRCSPKSGHDTVSWYQQALGQGPQFIFQYYEEEERQRGNFPDRFSGHQFPNYSSELNVNALLLGDSALYLCASSLPGGPYEQYFGPGTRLTVT.